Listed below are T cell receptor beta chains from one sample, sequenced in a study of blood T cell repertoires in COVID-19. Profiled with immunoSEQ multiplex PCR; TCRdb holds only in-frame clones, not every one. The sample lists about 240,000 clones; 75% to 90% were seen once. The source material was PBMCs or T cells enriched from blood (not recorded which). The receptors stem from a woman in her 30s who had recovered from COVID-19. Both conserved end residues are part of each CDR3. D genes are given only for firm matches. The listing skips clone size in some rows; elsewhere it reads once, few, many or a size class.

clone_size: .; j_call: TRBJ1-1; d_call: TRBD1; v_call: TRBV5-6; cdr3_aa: CASSLDRGPWTEAFF; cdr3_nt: TGTGCCAGCAGCTTGGACAGGGGGCCGTGGACTGAAGCTTTCTTT
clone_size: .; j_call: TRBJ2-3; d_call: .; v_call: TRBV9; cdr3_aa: CASTPGGSTDTQYF; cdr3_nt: TGTGCCAGCACCCCCGGGGGAAGCACAGATACGCAGTATTTT
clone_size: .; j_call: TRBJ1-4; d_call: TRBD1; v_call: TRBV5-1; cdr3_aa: CASSVDRRATNEKLFF; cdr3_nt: TGCGCCAGCAGCGTGGACAGGCGTGCAACTAATGAAAAACTGTTTTTT
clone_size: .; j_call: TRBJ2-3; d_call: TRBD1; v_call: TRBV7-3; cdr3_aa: CASSSTGARTDTQYF; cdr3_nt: TGTGCCAGCAGCTCCACAGGGGCTAGAACAGATACGCAGTATTTT
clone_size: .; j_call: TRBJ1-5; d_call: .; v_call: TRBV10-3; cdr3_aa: CAISGGGNQPQHF; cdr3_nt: TGTGCCATCAGTGGAGGTGGAAATCAGCCCCAGCATTTT
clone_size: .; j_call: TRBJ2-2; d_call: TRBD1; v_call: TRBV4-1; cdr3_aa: CASSQEPGQRNTGELFF; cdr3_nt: TGCGCCAGCAGCCAAGAGCCGGGACAGAGGAACACCGGGGAGCTGTTTTTT
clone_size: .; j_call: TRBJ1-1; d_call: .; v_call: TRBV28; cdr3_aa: CASGFTPRSEAFF; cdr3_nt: TGTGCCAGCGGGTTTACCCCGAGGTCTGAAGCTTTCTTT
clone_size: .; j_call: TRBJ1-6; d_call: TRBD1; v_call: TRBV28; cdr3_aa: CATGTGRYNSPLHF; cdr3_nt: TGTGCCACCGGGACAGGAAGATATAATTCACCCCTCCACTTT
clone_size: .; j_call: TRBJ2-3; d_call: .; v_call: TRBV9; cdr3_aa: CASSALSASTDTQYF; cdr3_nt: TGTGCCAGCAGCGCTCTAAGCGCTAGCACAGATACGCAGTATTTT
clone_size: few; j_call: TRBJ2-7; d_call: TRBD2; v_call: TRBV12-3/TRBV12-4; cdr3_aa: CATGTSGSYEQYF; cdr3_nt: TGTGCCACGGGGACTAGCGGGAGCTACGAGCAGTACTTC
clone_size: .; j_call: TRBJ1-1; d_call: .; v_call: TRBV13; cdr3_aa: CASSYQGKDTEAFF; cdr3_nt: TGTGCCAGCAGCTATCAGGGTAAGGACACTGAAGCTTTCTTT
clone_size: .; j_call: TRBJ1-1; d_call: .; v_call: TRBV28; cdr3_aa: CASSLKRVIGTEAFF; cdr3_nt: TGTGCCAGCAGCCTTAAGAGGGTGATCGGCACTGAAGCTTTCTTT
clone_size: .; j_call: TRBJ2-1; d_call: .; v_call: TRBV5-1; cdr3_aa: CASSLDREGDEQFF; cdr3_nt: TGCGCCAGCAGCTTGGACAGGGAAGGCGATGAGCAGTTCTTC
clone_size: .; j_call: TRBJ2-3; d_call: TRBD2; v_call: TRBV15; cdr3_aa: CATSIRLAGPTDTQYF; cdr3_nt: TGTGCCACCAGCATCCGACTAGCGGGCCCCACAGATACGCAGTATTTT
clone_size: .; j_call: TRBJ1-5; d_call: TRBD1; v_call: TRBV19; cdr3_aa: CASSPNRDRGQDQPQHF; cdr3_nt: TGTGCCAGTAGTCCCAACCGGGACAGGGGGCAGGATCAGCCCCAGCATTTT
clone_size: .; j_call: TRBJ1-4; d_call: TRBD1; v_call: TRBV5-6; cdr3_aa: CASSIPGQGAGDEKLFF; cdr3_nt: TGTGCCAGCAGCATTCCGGGACAGGGGGCAGGTGATGAAAAACTGTTTTTT
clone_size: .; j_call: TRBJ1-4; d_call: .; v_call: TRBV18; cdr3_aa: CASSPLQDRLFF; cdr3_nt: TGTGCCAGCTCACCACTTCAGGACAGACTGTTTTTT
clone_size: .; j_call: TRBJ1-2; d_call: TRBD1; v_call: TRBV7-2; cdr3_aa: CASRRTGSKTGGYGYTF; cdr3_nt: TGTGCCAGCAGGCGTACCGGGTCCAAGACAGGGGGCTATGGCTACACCTTC
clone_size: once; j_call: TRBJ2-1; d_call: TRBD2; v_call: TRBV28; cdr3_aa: CASSTQTSGRTQFF; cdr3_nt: TGTGCCAGCAGTACGCAGACTAGCGGGCGAACTCAGTTCTTC
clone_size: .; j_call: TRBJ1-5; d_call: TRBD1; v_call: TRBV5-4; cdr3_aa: CASSYWTGGNQPQHF; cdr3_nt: TGTGCCAGCAGCTACTGGACAGGCGGCAATCAGCCCCAGCATTTT
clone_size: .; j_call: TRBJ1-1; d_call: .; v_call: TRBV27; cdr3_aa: CASSFGMGGNTEAFF; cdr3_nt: TGTGCCAGCAGTTTCGGGATGGGGGGGAACACTGAAGCTTTCTTT
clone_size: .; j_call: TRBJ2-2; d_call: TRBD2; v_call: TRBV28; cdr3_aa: CASSFYLWGTSDLNTGELFF; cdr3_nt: TGTGCCAGCAGTTTTTACCTTTGGGGGACTAGCGACTTGAACACCGGGGAGCTGTTTTTT
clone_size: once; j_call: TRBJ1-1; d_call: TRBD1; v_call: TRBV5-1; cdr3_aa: CASSMGTVNTEAFF; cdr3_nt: TGCGCCAGCAGCATGGGGACAGTGAACACTGAAGCTTTCTTT
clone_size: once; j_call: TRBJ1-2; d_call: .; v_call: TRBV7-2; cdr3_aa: CASSFRLYGYTF; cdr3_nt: TGTGCCAGCAGCTTCCGGTTGTATGGCTACACCTTC
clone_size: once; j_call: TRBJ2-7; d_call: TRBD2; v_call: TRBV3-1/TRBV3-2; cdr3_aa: CASSPHRGGSGRAYEQYF; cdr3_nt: TGTGCCAGCAGCCCACATCGAGGAGGGAGCGGGAGGGCCTACGAGCAGTACTTC
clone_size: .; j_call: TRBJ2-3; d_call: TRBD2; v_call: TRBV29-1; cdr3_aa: CSVEPIFAGLAERDTQYF; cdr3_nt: TGCAGCGTTGAACCAATTTTTGCGGGACTAGCGGAACGAGATACGCAGTATTTT
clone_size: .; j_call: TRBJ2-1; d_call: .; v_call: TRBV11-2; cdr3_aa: CASSSASQPYNEQFF; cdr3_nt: TGTGCCAGCAGCTCCGCTAGCCAACCCTACAATGAGCAGTTCTTC
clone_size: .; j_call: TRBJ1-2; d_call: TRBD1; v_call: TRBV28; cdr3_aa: CASSLNTGAATSGNYGYTF; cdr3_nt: TGTGCCAGCAGCTTAAACACAGGGGCCGCCACCAGTGGAAACTATGGCTACACCTTC
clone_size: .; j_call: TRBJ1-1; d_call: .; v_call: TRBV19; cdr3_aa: CASSMRAGDTEAFF; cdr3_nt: TGTGCCAGTAGTATGAGGGCAGGGGACACTGAAGCTTTCTTT
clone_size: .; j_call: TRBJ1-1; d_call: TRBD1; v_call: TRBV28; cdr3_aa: CASSSGGRTEAFF; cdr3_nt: TGTGCCAGCAGTTCAGGGGGTCGGACTGAAGCTTTCTTT
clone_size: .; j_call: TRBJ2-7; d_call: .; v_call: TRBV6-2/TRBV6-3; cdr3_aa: CASSYLPGVHYEQYF; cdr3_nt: TGTGCCAGCAGTTACCTCCCCGGGGTCCACTACGAGCAGTACTTC
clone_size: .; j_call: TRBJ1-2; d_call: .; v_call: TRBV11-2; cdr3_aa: CASSLAGNYGYTF; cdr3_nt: TGTGCCAGCAGCTTAGCAGGGAACTATGGCTACACCTTC
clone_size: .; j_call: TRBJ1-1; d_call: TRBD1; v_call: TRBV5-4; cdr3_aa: CASSLTTGGTEAFF; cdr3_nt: TGTGCCAGCAGCTTGACAACAGGGGGCACTGAAGCTTTCTTT
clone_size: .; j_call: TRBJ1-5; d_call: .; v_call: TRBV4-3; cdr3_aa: CASSQDWQGKGQPQHF; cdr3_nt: TGCGCCAGCAGCCAAGATTGGCAGGGAAAAGGACAGCCCCAGCATTTT
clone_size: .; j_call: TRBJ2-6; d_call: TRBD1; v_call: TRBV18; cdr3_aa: CASSPTGTGTSGANVLTF; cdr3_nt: TGTGCCAGCTCACCAACCGGGACAGGGACGTCTGGGGCCAACGTCCTGACTTTC